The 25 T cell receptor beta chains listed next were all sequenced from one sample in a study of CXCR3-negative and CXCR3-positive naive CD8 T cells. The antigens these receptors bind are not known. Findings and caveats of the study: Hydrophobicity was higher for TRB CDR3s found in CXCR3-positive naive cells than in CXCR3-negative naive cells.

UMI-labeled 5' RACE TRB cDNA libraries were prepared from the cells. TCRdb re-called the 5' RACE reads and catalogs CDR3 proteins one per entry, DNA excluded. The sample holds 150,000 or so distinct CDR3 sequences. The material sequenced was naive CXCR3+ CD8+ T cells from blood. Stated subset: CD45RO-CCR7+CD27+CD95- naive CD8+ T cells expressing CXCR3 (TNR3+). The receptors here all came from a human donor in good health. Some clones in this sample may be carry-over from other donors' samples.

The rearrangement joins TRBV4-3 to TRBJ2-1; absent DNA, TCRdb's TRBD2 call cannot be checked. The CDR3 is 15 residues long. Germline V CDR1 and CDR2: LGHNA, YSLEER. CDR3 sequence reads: CASSSRGSSYNEQFF.

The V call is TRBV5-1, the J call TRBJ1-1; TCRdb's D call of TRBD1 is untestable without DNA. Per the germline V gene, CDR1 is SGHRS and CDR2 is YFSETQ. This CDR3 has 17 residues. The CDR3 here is CASSLTGQGLMNTEAFF.

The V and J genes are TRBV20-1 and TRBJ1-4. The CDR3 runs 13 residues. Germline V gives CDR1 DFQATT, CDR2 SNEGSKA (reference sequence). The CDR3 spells CSAPNPTNEKLFF.

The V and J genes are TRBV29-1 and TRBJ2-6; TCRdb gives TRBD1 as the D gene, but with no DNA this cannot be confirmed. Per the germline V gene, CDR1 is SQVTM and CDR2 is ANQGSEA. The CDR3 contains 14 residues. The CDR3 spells CSVMGVSGANVLTF.

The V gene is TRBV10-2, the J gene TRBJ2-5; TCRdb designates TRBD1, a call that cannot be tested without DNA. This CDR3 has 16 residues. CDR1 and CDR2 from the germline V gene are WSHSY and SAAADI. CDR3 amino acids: CASRDGTGGFRETQYF.

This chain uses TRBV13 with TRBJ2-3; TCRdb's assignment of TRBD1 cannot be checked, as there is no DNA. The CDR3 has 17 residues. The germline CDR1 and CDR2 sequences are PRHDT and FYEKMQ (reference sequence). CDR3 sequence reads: CASSPQTGPASTDTQYF.

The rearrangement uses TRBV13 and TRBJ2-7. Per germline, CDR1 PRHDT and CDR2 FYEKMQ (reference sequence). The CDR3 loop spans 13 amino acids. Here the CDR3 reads CASSLEIGYEQYF.

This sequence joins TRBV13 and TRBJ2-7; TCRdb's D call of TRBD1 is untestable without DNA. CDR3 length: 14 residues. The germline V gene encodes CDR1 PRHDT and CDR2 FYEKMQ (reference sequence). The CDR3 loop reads CASSLGLPQNAQYF. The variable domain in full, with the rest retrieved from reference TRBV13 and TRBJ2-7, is AAGVIQSPRHLIKEKRETATLKCYPIPRHDTVYWYQQGPGQDPQFLISFYEKMQSDKGSIPDRFSAQQFSDYHSELNMSSLELGDSALYFCASSLGLPQNAQYFGPGTRLTVT.

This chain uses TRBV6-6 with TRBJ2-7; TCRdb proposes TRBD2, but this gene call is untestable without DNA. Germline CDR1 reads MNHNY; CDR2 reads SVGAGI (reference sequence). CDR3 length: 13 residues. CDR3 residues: CASSLQSGFEQYF.

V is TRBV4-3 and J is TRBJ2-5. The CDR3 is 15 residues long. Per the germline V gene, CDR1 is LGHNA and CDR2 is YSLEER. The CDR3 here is CASSQDWLKVETQYF.

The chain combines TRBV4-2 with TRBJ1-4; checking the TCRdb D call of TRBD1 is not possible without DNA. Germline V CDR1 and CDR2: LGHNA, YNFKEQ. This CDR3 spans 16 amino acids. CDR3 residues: CASSQEYGTTDEKLFF.

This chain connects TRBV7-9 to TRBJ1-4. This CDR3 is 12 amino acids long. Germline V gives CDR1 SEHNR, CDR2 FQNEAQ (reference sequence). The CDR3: CASSATEEKLFF. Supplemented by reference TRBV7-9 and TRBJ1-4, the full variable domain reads DTGVSQNPRHKITKRGQNVTFRCDPISEHNRLYWYRQTLGQGPEFLTYFQNEAQLEKSRLLSDRFSAERPKGSFSTLEIQRTEQGDSAMYLCASSATEEKLFFGSGTQLSVL.

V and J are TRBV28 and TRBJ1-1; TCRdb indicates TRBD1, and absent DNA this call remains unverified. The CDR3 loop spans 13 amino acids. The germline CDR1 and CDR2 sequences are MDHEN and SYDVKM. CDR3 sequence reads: CASIGQGATEAFF.

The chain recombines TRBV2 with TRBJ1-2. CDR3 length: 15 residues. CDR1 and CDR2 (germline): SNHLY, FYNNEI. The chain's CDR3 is CASSEAAGLNYGYTF.

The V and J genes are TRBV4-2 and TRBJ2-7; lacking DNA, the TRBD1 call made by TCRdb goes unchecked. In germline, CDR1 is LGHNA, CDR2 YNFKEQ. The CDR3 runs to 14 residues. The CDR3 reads CASSQAGVSYEQYF.

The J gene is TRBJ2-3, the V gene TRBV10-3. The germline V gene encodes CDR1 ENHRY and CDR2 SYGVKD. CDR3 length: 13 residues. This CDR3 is CATEDGRTDTQYF.

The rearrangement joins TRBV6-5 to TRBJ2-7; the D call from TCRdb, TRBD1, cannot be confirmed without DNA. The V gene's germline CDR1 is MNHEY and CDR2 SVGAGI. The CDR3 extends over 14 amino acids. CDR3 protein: CASSYSGGEDEQYF.

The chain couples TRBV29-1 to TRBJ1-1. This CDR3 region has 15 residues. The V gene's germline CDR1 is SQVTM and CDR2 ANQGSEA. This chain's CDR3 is CSVDWGEVLNTEAFF. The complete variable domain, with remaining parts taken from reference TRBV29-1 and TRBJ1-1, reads SAVISQKPSRDICQRGTSLTIQCQVDSQVTMMFWYRQQPGQSLTLIATANQGSEATYESGFVIDKFPISRPNLTFSTLTVSNMSPEDSSIYLCSVDWGEVLNTEAFFGQGTRLTVV.

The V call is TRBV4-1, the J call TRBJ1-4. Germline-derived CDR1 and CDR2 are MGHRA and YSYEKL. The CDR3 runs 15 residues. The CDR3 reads CASPDELATNEKLFF.

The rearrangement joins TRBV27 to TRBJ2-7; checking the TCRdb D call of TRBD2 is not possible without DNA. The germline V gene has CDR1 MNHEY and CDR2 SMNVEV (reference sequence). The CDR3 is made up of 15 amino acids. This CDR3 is CASSFLARSSHEQYF.

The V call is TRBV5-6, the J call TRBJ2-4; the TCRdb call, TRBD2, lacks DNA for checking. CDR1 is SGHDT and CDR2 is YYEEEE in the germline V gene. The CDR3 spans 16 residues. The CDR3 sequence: CASSPTSSGSRDIQYF.

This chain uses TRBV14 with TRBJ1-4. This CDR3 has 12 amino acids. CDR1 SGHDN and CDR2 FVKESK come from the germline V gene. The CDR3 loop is CASSQEGSQKRF.

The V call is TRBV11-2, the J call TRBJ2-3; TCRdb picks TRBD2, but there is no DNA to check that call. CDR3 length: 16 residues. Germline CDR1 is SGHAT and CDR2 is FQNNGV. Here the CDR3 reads CASSLGASGGTDTQYF.

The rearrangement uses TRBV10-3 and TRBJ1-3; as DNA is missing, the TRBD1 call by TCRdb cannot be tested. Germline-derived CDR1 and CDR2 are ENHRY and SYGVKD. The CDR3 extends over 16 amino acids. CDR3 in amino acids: CAISGGTADPEDIIYF.

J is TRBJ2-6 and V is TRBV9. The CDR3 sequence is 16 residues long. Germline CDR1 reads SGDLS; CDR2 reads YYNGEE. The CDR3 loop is CASSELQRSGANVLTF. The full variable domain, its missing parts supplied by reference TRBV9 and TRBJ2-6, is DSGVTQTPKHLITATGQRVTLRCSPRSGDLSVYWYQQSLDQGLQFLIQYYNGEERAKGNILERFSAQQFPDLHSELNLSSLELGDSALYFCASSELQRSGANVLTFGAGSRLTVL.